This T cell receptor beta chain originates from a study of shared clonotypes between healthy human individuals. Turning to the study itself: A couple of women and a few men aged 18 to 49 made up the donors.

Notes on the study in general: Sampling covered blood only; tissue repertoires likely differ.

The donor cohort consisted entirely of Caucasian adults residing in Nashville, Tennessee. Original analysis: Junction-only immunoSEQ data arrived without quality scores, meaning filtering differed. TCRdb's copy holds only in-frame clones and misses some; the assay was immunoSEQ multiplex PCR. The DNA was the basis for D and trimming; V, J and clone size are from that table. The repertoire holds around 480,000 clones, with over 75% as singletons. To note about this clone: Antigen: not known.

Sequencing input: PBMCs. The source is a woman aged 40 to 50 in good health. Some clones in this sample may be carry-over from other donors' samples.

CDR3 amino acids: CASSELPGPGPDTQYF. Written as DNA, the CDR3 is TGTGCCAGCAGTGAATTACCGGGCCCCGGGCCAGATACGCAGTATTTT. The genes are TRBV6-1 and TRBJ2-3; D ambiguous. The V gene lost 2 bases and the J gene lost 4 bases, with 16 bases spanning the gap. Germline V gives CDR1 MNHNS, CDR2 SASEGT. CDR3 length equals 16 residues.